This T cell receptor beta chain was profiled in a study of T-cell reconstitution after alpha-beta-depleted transplantation in children. Study results and limitations: In some patients, recipient T cells and intrathymic progenitors surviving conditioning explained high day-60 diversity.

The TCRbeta library was prepared with unique molecular identifiers. Using its own MiXCR run on the PCR reads, TCRdb lists one record per CDR3 protein. In the table there are about 200,000 distinct CDR3 sequences, roughly 8.3% of which are singletons. V dropped 6 bases and J dropped 0 bases, with 9 bases sitting between them. Germline values: CDR1 MDHEN, CDR2 SYDVKM. The CDR3 is 14 amino acids. Only a few counts were recorded for this clonotype. Antigen: not known. The genes are TRBV28 and TRBJ1-5; D gene unclear. The material was PBMCs, mostly from graft donor cells, obtained 360 days after TCRalphabeta/CD19-depleted stem cell transplant. The receptor's source is a male patient aged 2-15 years who had a stem cell transplant for acute myeloid leukemia, so the T cells may come from the graft donor. The chain's CDR3 is CASRSGDSNQPQHF. CDR3 DNA sequence: TGTGCCAGCAGATCTGGGGATAGCAATCAGCCCCAGCATTTT.